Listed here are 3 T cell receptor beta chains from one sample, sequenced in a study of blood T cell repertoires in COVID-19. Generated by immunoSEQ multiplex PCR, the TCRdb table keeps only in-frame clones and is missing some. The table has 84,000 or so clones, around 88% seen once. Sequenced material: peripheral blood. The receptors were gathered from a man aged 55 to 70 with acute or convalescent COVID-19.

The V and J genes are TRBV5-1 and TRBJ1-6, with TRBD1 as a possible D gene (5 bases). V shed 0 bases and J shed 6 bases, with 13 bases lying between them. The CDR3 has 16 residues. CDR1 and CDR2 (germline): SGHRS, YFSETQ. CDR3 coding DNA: TGCGCCAGCAGCTTGGGGCCGGGGGAAGCTAATTCACCCCTCCACTTT. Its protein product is CASSLGPGEANSPLHF.

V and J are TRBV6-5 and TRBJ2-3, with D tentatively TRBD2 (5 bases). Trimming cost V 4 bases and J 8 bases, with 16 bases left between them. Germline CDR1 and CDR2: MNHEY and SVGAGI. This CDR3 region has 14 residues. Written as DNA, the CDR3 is TGTGCCAGCAGTTGGAGGCCTGCTTCGGGTACGCAGTATTTT. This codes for CASSWRPASGTQYF.

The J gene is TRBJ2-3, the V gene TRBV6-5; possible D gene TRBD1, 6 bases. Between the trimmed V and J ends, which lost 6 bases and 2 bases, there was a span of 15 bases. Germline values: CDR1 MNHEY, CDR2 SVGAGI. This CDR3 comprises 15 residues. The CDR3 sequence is CASSPLRGTTDTQYF. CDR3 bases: TGTGCCAGCAGCCCCCTCAGGGGAACCACAGATACGCAGTATTTT.